This TCR beta chain was captured by sequencing in a study of CD8+ T cells in alopecia areata. CDR3 size: 14 residues. After removal of 2 bases from V and 8 bases from J, the junction contained 6 bases not matched to a gene. Per germline, CDR1 SGHRS and CDR2 YFSETQ. RNA extraction and reverse transcription yielded cDNA as sequencing template. TCRdb keeps only in-frame clones here, not all; method: immunoSEQ multiplex PCR. The table includes about 150,000 clones, approximately 60% detected once. This clone was observed a handful of times. The chain is built from TRBV5-1 and TRBJ2-1; 8 positions agree with TRBD2. This TCR derives from a human donor in good health. The sequencing sample was made of CD8+ T cells sorted from blood. CDR3 protein: CASSLAGVIYEQFF. Written as DNA, the CDR3 is TGCGCCAGCAGCTTAGCGGGAGTTATCTATGAGCAGTTCTTC.